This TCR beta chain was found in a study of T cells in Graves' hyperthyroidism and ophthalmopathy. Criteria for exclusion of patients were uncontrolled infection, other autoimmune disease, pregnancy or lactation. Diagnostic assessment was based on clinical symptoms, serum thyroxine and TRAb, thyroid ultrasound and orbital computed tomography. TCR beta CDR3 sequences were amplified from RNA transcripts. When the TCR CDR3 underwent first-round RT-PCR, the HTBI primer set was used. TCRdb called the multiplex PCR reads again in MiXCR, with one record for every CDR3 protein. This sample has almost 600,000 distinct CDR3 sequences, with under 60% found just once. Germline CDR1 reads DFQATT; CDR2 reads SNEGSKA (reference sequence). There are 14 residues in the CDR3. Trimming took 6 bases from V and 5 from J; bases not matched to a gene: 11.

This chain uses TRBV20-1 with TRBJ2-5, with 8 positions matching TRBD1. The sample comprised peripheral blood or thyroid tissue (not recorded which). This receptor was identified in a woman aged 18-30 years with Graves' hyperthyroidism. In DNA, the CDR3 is TGCAGTGCCAACCGGACAGGGACGGCTGAGACCCAGTACTTC. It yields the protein CSANRTGTAETQYF.